Presented here are 15 T cell receptor beta chains from one specimen sequenced in a study of T cell responses to AZD1222 COVID-19 vaccine. TCRdb's copy holds only in-frame clones and misses some; the assay was immunoSEQ multiplex PCR. Of approximately 270,000 clones detected, roughly 93% appear once; the ten largest clones hold around 0.5%. The material was peripheral blood, obtained 28 days after the second AZD1222 dose. These receptors all stem from an adult who received the AZD1222 COVID-19 vaccine.

The genes are TRBV7-2 and TRBJ1-2, with no clear D. The CDR3 consists of 14 residues. The V end lost 5 bases, the J end lost 2 bases, and 12 bases lay between the germline ends. In germline, CDR1 is SGHTA, CDR2 FQGNSA. This CDR3 is CASSRDTPNYGYTF. As DNA, the CDR3 is TGTGCCAGCAGCCGTGACACGCCGAACTATGGCTACACCTTC.

The V gene is TRBV28, the J gene TRBJ2-5; the D gene is possibly TRBD2 (5 bases). V shed 7 bases and J shed 5 bases, with 17 bases lying between them. CDR1 and CDR2 (germline): MDHEN, SYDVKM. The CDR3 covers 14 residues. The DNA of the CDR3 is TGTGCCAGCACCGGTCTAGCCCCGGGGGAGACCCAGTACTTC. Translated: CASTGLAPGETQYF. Full variable domain (remainder filled in from reference TRBV28 and TRBJ2-5): DVKVTQSSRYLVKRTGEKVFLECVQDMDHENMFWYRQDPGLGLRLIYFSYDVKMKEKGDIPEGYSVSREKKERFSLILESASTNQTSMYLCASTGLAPGETQYFGPGTRLLVL.

The rearrangement uses TRBV7-2 and TRBJ1-2; D unclear. Germline-derived CDR1 and CDR2 are SGHTA and FQGNSA. With 4 bases removed from V and 7 bases from J, the gap between germline ends came to 7 bases. There are 11 residues in the CDR3. Here the CDR3 DNA reads TGTGCCAGCAGCTCGGAGAGTGGCTACACCTTC. This gives the protein CASSSESGYTF.

The chain has TRBV19 and TRBJ1-5; D is perhaps TRBD1 (6 bases). Germline lookup yields CDR1 LNHDA and CDR2 SQIVND (reference sequence). V lost 4 bases and J lost 4, with 11 bases in between. CDR3 length: 14 amino acids. CDR3 residues: CASSRTVFNQPQHF. DNA of the CDR3: TGTGCCAGTAGTAGGACAGTTTTTAATCAGCCCCAGCATTTT.

The V call is TRBV24-1, the J call TRBJ1-1, with 8 bases that match TRBD1. This CDR3 contains 17 residues. Germline V CDR1 and CDR2: KGHDR, SFDVKD. Trimming removed 2 bases from V and 4 bases from J; junction bases left unmatched: 11. The DNA of the CDR3 is TGTGCCACCAGTGATTGGAGGACAGGGAACATCCTCACTGAAGCTTTCTTT. Translating gives CATSDWRTGNILTEAFF.

The gene calls are TRBV6-5 and TRBJ1-3; no clear D gene. Between the trimmed V and J ends, which lost 0 bases and 0 bases, there was a span of 9 bases. There are 16 residues in the CDR3. Germline loops: CDR1 MNHEY, CDR2 SVGAGI. CDR3 region: CASSYSGGVSGNTIYF. Here the CDR3 DNA reads TGTGCCAGCAGTTACTCCGGAGGAGTCTCTGGAAACACCATATATTTT.

The chain has TRBV3-1 (or the pseudogene TRBV3-2) and TRBJ1-6; tentatively, D is TRBD1 (5 bases). V lost 0 bases, J lost 19 bases, and 13 bases lay in between. The germline gives CDR1 LGHDT, CDR2 YNNKEL (reference sequence). CDR3 length equals 12 residues. DNA for the CDR3: TGTGCCAGCAGCCAAGAGGGACGGCAGCTTCACTTT. The encoded protein is CASSQEGRQLHF.

The chain employs TRBV6-5 and TRBJ2-2; D is unresolved. The germline gives CDR1 MNHEY, CDR2 SVGAGI. The germline V and J ends were trimmed by 7 bases and 3 bases, with 15 bases remaining between them. The CDR3 is 15 residues long. The DNA for the CDR3 is TGTGCCAGCAAGGCGTACTCCACCCACACCGGGGAGCTGTTTTTT. Amino acid sequence: CASKAYSTHTGELFF.

The chain links TRBV3-1 (or the pseudogene TRBV3-2) to TRBJ1-1, with a possible D match to TRBD1 (5 bases). The CDR3 runs to 13 residues. V shed 4 bases and J shed 5 bases, with 11 bases lying between them. Germline CDR1 reads LGHDT; CDR2 reads YNNKEL (reference sequence). The CDR3 coding sequence is TGTGCCAGCAGCCCCCCGGGGGAGACTGAAGCTTTCTTT. Protein sequence: CASSPPGETEAFF.

The V call is TRBV7-8, the J call TRBJ2-1; D gene uncertain. V lost 0 bases to trimming and J lost 0 bases, with 6 bases between them. CDR3 length equals 15 residues. Germline V gene data show CDR1 as SGHVS and CDR2 as FQNEAQ. The CDR3 DNA sequence: TGTGCCAGCAGCTTAGCAGGTGTCTCCTACAATGAGCAGTTCTTC. Its translation is CASSLAGVSYNEQFF.

V usage is TRBV9 and J usage is TRBJ1-5; TRBD1 is a possible D gene (5 bases). Trimming removed 0 bases at V and 4 bases at J, with 8 bases between. CDR1 SGDLS and CDR2 YYNGEE come from the germline V gene. There are 14 residues in the CDR3. CDR3 region: CASSVGGVNQPQHF. In nucleotides, the CDR3 is TGTGCCAGCAGCGTAGGGGGGGTTAATCAGCCCCAGCATTTT. Based on the CDR3 plus reference TRBV9 and TRBJ1-5, the full variable domain is DSGVTQTPKHLITATGQRVTLRCSPRSGDLSVYWYQQSLDQGLQFLIQYYNGEERAKGNILERFSAQQFPDLHSELNLSSLELGDSALYFCASSVGGVNQPQHFGDGTRLSIL.

The chain uses TRBV5-1 and TRBJ1-5; D is perhaps TRBD1 (5 bases). The CDR3 spans 15 residues. Germline V gene sequence: CDR1 SGHRS, CDR2 YFSETQ. V dropped 3 bases and J dropped 6 bases, with 16 bases sitting between them. CDR3 bases: TGCGCCAGCAGCTGGGGGACGGCGGATGGTCAGCCCCAGCATTTT. It is translated as CASSWGTADGQPQHF.

This chain joins TRBV25-1 and TRBJ2-2; 7 nucleotides align to TRBD1. V shed 2 bases, J shed 5 bases, and the junction held 5 bases outside the gene matches. Germline CDR1 reads MGHDK; CDR2 reads SYGVNS. This CDR3 spans 15 amino acids. CDR3 loop: CASSETGARTGELFF. CDR3 DNA: TGTGCCAGCAGTGAAACAGGGGCGAGGACCGGGGAGCTGTTTTTT.

The chain links TRBV2 to TRBJ1-5; a possible D gene is TRBD1 (6 bases). Germline CDR1 is SNHLY and CDR2 is FYNNEI. The CDR3 length is 14 residues. The ends were cut back, 7 bases at V and 5 bases at J, with 15 bases in the middle. The CDR3 region is CASKGEGPYQPQHF. The CDR3 bases are TGTGCCAGCAAGGGGGAGGGGCCGTATCAGCCCCAGCATTTT.

V is TRBV2 and J is TRBJ2-1; D is undetermined. CDR3 length: 15 amino acids. In germline, CDR1 is SNHLY, CDR2 FYNNEI. Trimming pared 0 bases from V and 6 bases from J, leaving 12 bases between. The CDR3 nucleotides are TGTGCCAGCAGTGAAGCGCCCCCGACTGTCAATGAGCAGTTCTTC. It yields the protein CASSEAPPTVNEQFF.